Listed below are T cell receptor beta chains from one sample, sequenced in a study of a mutant IDH1 vaccine in newly diagnosed glioma. Clones were sequenced by immunoSEQ multiplex PCR, and TCRdb holds only the in-frame ones, with some missing. The data hold around 59,000 clones, with 75% to 95% observed a single time. The sequenced sample was PBMCs, obtained from a glioma patient treated with radiotherapy, temozolomide or both. All receptors derive from a man in his fifties with glioma. The CDR3 runs from the conserved cysteine through the conserved F or W. D genes are given only for firm matches. Some rows have no size entry. The others give once, few or many, or a class for an expanded clone.

-	TRBV5-5	-	TRBJ2-5	TGTGCCAGCAGCTACATGGGAGAGACCCAGTACTTC	CASSYMGETQYF
-	TRBV7-2	-	TRBJ2-5	TGTGCCAGCAGCCAGTTCGGCCGAGGGGAGACCCAGTACTTC	CASSQFGRGETQYF
-	TRBV28	-	TRBJ2-1	TGTGCCAGCAGTTACGAGAGCTCCTACAATGAGCAGTTCTTC	CASSYESSYNEQFF
TRBD1	TRBV4-3	-	TRBJ1-4	TGCGCCAGCAGCCAACACAGGGGGACTGAAAAACTGTTTTTT	CASSQHRGTEKLFF
TRBD1	TRBV9	-	TRBJ2-5	TGTGCCAGCAGCGTAGTAGGGGGCATAGAGACCCAGTACTTC	CASSVVGGIETQYF
TRBD2	TRBV29-1	-	TRBJ2-2	TGCAGCGCCACGGGGACTAGCGAAACGAACACCGGGGAGCTGTTTTTT	CSATGTSETNTGELFF
-	TRBV19	-	TRBJ1-5	TGTGCCAGTAGACAGAGCAATCAGCCCCAGCATTTT	CASRQSNQPQHF
TRBD1	TRBV29-1	-	TRBJ1-2	TGCAGCGTTGTGGACAGGGATGGCTACACCTTC	CSVVDRDGYTF
TRBD1	TRBV10-3	-	TRBJ1-1	TGTGCCATCAGGGGGACAGTGAACACTGAAGCTTTCTTT	CAIRGTVNTEAFF
TRBD1	TRBV30	once	TRBJ2-2	TGTGCCTGGAGCGGGACAGGGAATTTCGGGGAGCTGTTTTTT	CAWSGTGNFGELFF
TRBD1	TRBV7-9	-	TRBJ1-2	TGTGCCAGCAGCGAGCGGGGACAGGGCTATGGCTACACCTTC	CASSERGQGYGYTF
-	TRBV5-1	few	TRBJ1-1	TGCGCCAGCAGCTTGGTTGCAGGGGAAGCTTTCTTT	CASSLVAGEAFF
-	TRBV7-2	-	TRBJ2-5	TGTGCCAGCAGCTTAGGGCGGGAGACCCAGTACTTC	CASSLGRETQYF
-	TRBV19	-	TRBJ1-5	TGTGCCAGTAGTATGGGACCCTTTAATCAGCCCCAGCATTTT	CASSMGPFNQPQHF
TRBD2	TRBV9	-	TRBJ2-7	TGTGCCAGCAGCGCTGGGGGGGCCTACGAGCAGTACTTC	CASSAGGAYEQYF
-	TRBV14	-	TRBJ2-3	TGTGCCAGCAGCCAAGTACTAACTAGCACAGATACGCAGTATTTT	CASSQVLTSTDTQYF
TRBD1	TRBV5-1	-	TRBJ1-3	TGCGCCAGCAGCTTGGGATTGGACAGGGTTGGAAACACCATATATTTT	CASSLGLDRVGNTIYF
-	TRBV6-1	-	TRBJ1-2	TGTGCCAGCAGTGAGCGTGGTCCCTATGGCTACACCTTC	CASSERGPYGYTF
-	TRBV27	-	TRBJ2-7	TGTGCCAGCAGTTTATCGCCAGGAGCAATTTACGAGCAGTACTTC	CASSLSPGAIYEQYF
-	TRBV4-2	-	TRBJ2-7	TGTGCCAGCAGCTTTGCAGCGGACCAGACCTACGAGCAGTACTTC	CASSFAADQTYEQYF
TRBD2	TRBV5-1	-	TRBJ2-7	TGCGCCAGCAGCCTAACCGCCGGGACTAGCATTTCGACCTACGAGCAGTACTTC	CASSLTAGTSISTYEQYF
-	TRBV30	-	TRBJ1-2	TGTGCCTGGAGTCTTTGGGCCTCTCGGGATGGCTACACCTTC	CAWSLWASRDGYTF
TRBD1	TRBV29-1	-	TRBJ1-2	TGCAGCGTTGAAGATCTCTTGGACAGGGCGATAACTAACTATGGCTACACCTTC	CSVEDLLDRAITNYGYTF
-	TRBV28	few	TRBJ2-1	TGTGCCAGCAGTCGATTGGGGTACGAGCAGTTCTTC	CASSRLGYEQFF
-	TRBV6-6	-	TRBJ2-5	TGTGCCAGCAGTTTCGCGGGGGCAGGTCAAGAGACCCAGTACTTC	CASSFAGAGQETQYF
TRBD2	TRBV9	-	TRBJ2-7	TGTGCCAGCAGTCCGTCGGGTAGCGGGGGATACGAGCAGTACTTC	CASSPSGSGGYEQYF
-	TRBV10-3	few	TRBJ2-7	TGTGCCATCAGTGACCCCGATTCAAACTCCTACGAGCAGTACTTC	CAISDPDSNSYEQYF
-	TRBV7-9	-	TRBJ2-3	TGTGCCAGCAGTACGGACACAGATACGCAGTATTTT	CASSTDTDTQYF